This TCR beta chain is from a study of T cells after yellow fever vaccination. The study, taken as a whole, reports: Post-booster repertoires again held most primary-vaccination clones (just under 97% CD4, about 88% CD8). The appearance of a small share of clonotypes in both CD4 and CD8 compartments was observed.

Trimming took off 5 bases at V and 9 bases at J, with 13 bases between the two ends. Germline V gene lookup returns CDR1 SGHTA and CDR2 FQGNSA. The CDR3 is 13 residues long. TCRdb fed the 5' RACE reads into MiXCR, producing one record per CDR3 protein. Here the sample spans some 73,000 distinct CDR3 sequences, 7.5% to 8% being singletons. There are a few counts of this clonotype. Its target is unknown. The source material was CD8+ T cells sorted from PBMCs, sampled on the day of the yellow fever booster vaccination. This chain links TRBV7-2 with TRBJ2-2, with D perhaps assigned TRBD1 or TRBD2 (5 bases each). The TCR originated in a man between 25 and 39 years old who received the YFV17D yellow fever vaccine. In DNA, the CDR3 is TGTGCCAGCAGCCCCTCGGGGACCCGGGAGCTGTTTTTT. Protein: CASSPSGTRELFF.